Here is one T cell receptor beta chain with its context. This sample is drawn from a study of shared clonotypes between healthy human individuals. The germline V gene encodes CDR1 SQVTM and CDR2 ANQGSEA. This CDR3 contains 15 residues. J gave up 1 base and V 5 bases, and 9 bases lay outside the gene matches. The assay was immunoSEQ multiplex PCR, and TCRdb's table has in-frame clones only and misses some. The table shows roughly 1,100,000 clones, with around 74% occurring only once. Nashville, Tennessee was home to all donors, who were Caucasian adults. The chain combines TRBV29-1 with TRBJ1-2, with TRBD1 matching over 8 bases. Source material: memory CD4+ T cells sorted from blood. The subset: CD45RA-negative fraction. The receptor's source is a man between 18 and 35 years old in good health. CDR3 loop: CSVRTGSGNNYGYTF. CDR3 DNA: TGCAGCGTTAGGACAGGGTCGGGTAATAACTATGGCTACACCTTC. The entire variable domain, with the rest obtained from reference TRBV29-1 and TRBJ1-2, is as follows: SAVISQKPSRDICQRGTSLTIQCQVDSQVTMMFWYRQQPGQSLTLIATANQGSEATYESGFVIDKFPISRPNLTFSTLTVSNMSPEDSSIYLCSVRTGSGNNYGYTFGSGTRLTVV.